These T cell receptor beta chains were read from a single sample in a study of radiotherapy plus CTLA-4 blockade in lung cancer. The protocol was immunoSEQ multiplex PCR, while the TCRdb copy is restricted to in-frame clones and leaves out a portion. In the table there are around 45,000 clones, roughly 73% of which are singletons. The starting material was peripheral blood, obtained from a patient treated with radiotherapy plus ipilimumab. The receptors originated from a human donor with non-small cell lung cancer who had a complete response to radiotherapy plus ipilimumab. CDR3s include the opening cysteine and the closing phenylalanine or tryptophan. Part of the rows lack a size; the others show once, few, many or a class for expanded clones.

cdr3_length	v_call	j_call	clone_size	cdr3_aa
15	TRBV4-1	TRBJ2-5	NA	CASSQEDRPQETQYF
16	TRBV9	TRBJ2-2	NA	CASSVTGTSVTGELFF
17	TRBV11-2	TRBJ1-2	NA	CASSLVWDIAEDYGYTF
15	TRBV21-1	TRBJ2-7	NA	CASSKGTGSVYEQYF
14	TRBV2	TRBJ1-2	NA	CASSVEAPVSGYTF
13	TRBV7-2	TRBJ2-7	once	CASSLAGTDGKYF
15	TRBV28	TRBJ2-4	NA	CASSRGDRVRNIQYF
15	TRBV27	TRBJ2-7	NA	CASRLSSGSSYEQYF
14	TRBV29-1	TRBJ2-3	NA	CSVTHWAPTDTQYF
11	TRBV30	TRBJ1-2	NA	CAWSLNYGYTF
11	TRBV30	TRBJ2-1	NA	CAWRGTGFLFF
16	TRBV18	TRBJ2-6	NA	CASSPFTGTGANVLTF
14	TRBV6-5	TRBJ2-5	few	CASSHRDRKETQYF
14	TRBV7-9	TRBJ2-5	NA	CASSFDSLGGAQYF
16	TRBV7-2	TRBJ2-4	NA	CASSRRGSRPENIQYF
15	TRBV28	TRBJ1-1	NA	CASSITNRGNTEAFF